The 15 T cell receptor beta chains in this list originate from one sample, sequenced in a study of T cell responses to AZD1222 COVID-19 vaccine. Clones were sequenced by immunoSEQ multiplex PCR, and TCRdb holds only the in-frame ones, with some missing. This table holds some 100,000 clones, over 75% found once. This specimen was peripheral blood, taken 28 days after the second AZD1222 dose. The source of these receptors is an adult who received the AZD1222 COVID-19 vaccine.

J is TRBJ1-6 and V is TRBV6-5; D uncertain. The CDR3 is 13 amino acids. In germline, CDR1 is MNHEY, CDR2 SVGAGI. Deletions cut 5 bases from V and 3 bases from J, with 5 bases between. The CDR3 region has the DNA TGTGCCAGCAGTACAGACTATAATTCACCCCTCCACTTT. Translation gives CASSTDYNSPLHF.

The J gene is TRBJ2-2, the V gene TRBV11-3; the match to TRBD1 covers 8 bases. The CDR3 spans 14 residues. V lost 6 bases, J lost 4 bases, and 4 bases stayed unmatched. Germline values: CDR1 SGHNT, CDR2 YENEEA. CDR3 sequence reads: CASRAGGSTGELFF. As DNA, the CDR3 is TGTGCCAGCAGGGCAGGGGGCTCCACCGGGGAGCTGTTTTTT.

The rearrangement uses TRBV18 and TRBJ2-4, with D hard to call. CDR3 length: 13 amino acids. V shed 1 base and J shed 8 bases, with 9 bases lying between them. Germline assignment: CDR1 KGHSH and CDR2 LQKENI. The CDR3 protein is CASSPQSLDIQYF. CDR3 sequence (DNA): TGTGCCAGCTCACCACAAAGTCTGGACATTCAGTACTTC.

This clone appeared once. The chain carries TRBV4-3 and TRBJ2-1; 12 bases are a match to TRBD2. V dropped 4 bases and J dropped 10; count of bases not matched to a gene: 5. The CDR3 is made up of 14 amino acids. Germline CDR1 and CDR2: LGHNA and YSLEER. For the CDR3, the DNA is TGCGCCAGCAGCCTGCGGACTAGCGGGATGGAGCAGTTCTTC. Translating gives CASSLRTSGMEQFF.

This sequence joins TRBV9 and TRBJ2-1; 7 bases align to TRBD1. The germline V gene encodes CDR1 SGDLS and CDR2 YYNGEE. With 3 bases clipped from V and 0 bases from J, the junction kept 12 bases outside the gene matches. The CDR3 covers 18 residues. CDR3 coding DNA: TGTGCCAGCAGCGAGGGGGCAATGGCAGGGAGCTCCTACAATGAGCAGTTCTTC. Its protein is CASSEGAMAGSSYNEQFF.

The V call is TRBV28, the J call TRBJ1-5; D unclear. Trimming took off 5 bases at V and 3 bases at J, with 14 bases between the two ends. CDR3 length equals 15 residues. Germline CDR1 and CDR2: MDHEN and SYDVKM. The CDR3 reads CASSPPRGYNQPQHF. The CDR3 DNA reads as TGTGCCAGCAGTCCGCCGCGGGGATACAATCAGCCCCAGCATTTT.

This clone was counted once. The chain uses TRBV3-1 (or the pseudogene TRBV3-2) and TRBJ2-5; 10 bases fit TRBD2. After removal of 3 bases from V and 4 bases from J, the junction contained 8 bases not matched to a gene. This CDR3 comprises 16 residues. Germline CDR1 reads LGHDT; CDR2 reads YNNKEL (reference sequence). CDR3 in DNA: TGTGCCAGCAGCCAGGGACTAGCGCTGGATGTAGAGACCCAGTACTTC. This sequence encodes CASSQGLALDVETQYF.

This clone has more than one count but fewer than ten. The chain couples TRBV5-1 to TRBJ2-1; TRBD2 aligns across 7 bases. V shed 7 bases, J shed 9 bases, and the junction held 10 bases outside the gene matches. Germline lookup yields CDR1 SGHRS and CDR2 YFSETQ. The CDR3 covers 13 residues. Written as DNA, the CDR3 is TGCGCCAGCGGACGGGAGGAAGTGGGTGAGCAGTTCTTC. This codes for CASGREEVGEQFF.

This rearrangement joins TRBV18 to TRBJ1-2; D is ambiguous. Trimming pared 0 bases from V and 7 bases from J, leaving 12 bases between. This CDR3 comprises 14 residues. In germline, CDR1 is KGHSH, CDR2 LQKENI. The CDR3 protein is CASSPPRPEAGYTF. CDR3 sequence (DNA): TGTGCCAGCTCACCACCCCGGCCTGAGGCTGGCTACACCTTC.

This clone was observed a single time. The V gene is TRBV18, the J gene TRBJ2-5; the match to TRBD1 covers 7 bases. V shed 0 bases and J 5 bases; nucleotides not matched to a gene: 0. The CDR3 loop spans 13 amino acids. The germline CDR1 and CDR2 sequences are KGHSH and LQKENI. CDR3 in amino acids: CASSPPGQETQYF. The CDR3 coding sequence is TGTGCCAGCTCACCACCGGGACAGGAGACCCAGTACTTC.

This clone was found a few times. This rearrangement joins TRBV30 to TRBJ1-1; weak D call: TRBD1 (6 bases). The CDR3 totals 15 residues. The germline CDR1 and CDR2 sequences are GTSNPN and SVGIG (reference sequence). The V and J ends lost 3 bases and 2 bases respectively, with 16 bases between them. The CDR3 protein is CAWRAPTGVNTEAFF. CDR3 in DNA: TGTGCCTGGAGGGCCCCGACAGGAGTAAACACTGAAGCTTTCTTT.

This sequence joins TRBV11-1 and TRBJ2-2; D possibly corresponds to TRBD2 (5 bases). The CDR3 contains 12 residues. V was pared by 5 bases and J by 6 bases, with 7 bases between. Germline V CDR1 and CDR2: SGHAT, FQDESV (reference sequence). The CDR3 nucleotides are TGTGCCAGCAGCAAACTAGCCGGGGAGCTGTTTTTT. Protein sequence: CASSKLAGELFF.

The chain recombines TRBV5-4 with TRBJ1-2; 7 positions match TRBD1. The germline V gene has CDR1 SGHNT and CDR2 YYREEE (reference sequence). CDR3 length: 15 residues. Trimming took 4 bases from V and 3 from J; bases not matched to a gene: 9. CDR3 protein: CASSLGDSPYYGYTF. The CDR3 DNA sequence: TGTGCCAGCAGCCTGGGGGACAGTCCCTACTATGGCTACACCTTC.

This chain joins TRBV6-5 and TRBJ2-5, with TRBD2 identical over 7 bases. V was clipped by 7 bases and J by 5 bases; unmatched bases: 7. The germline V gene encodes CDR1 MNHEY and CDR2 SVGAGI. This CDR3 has 13 amino acids. Here the CDR3 DNA reads TGTGCCAGCAAGGGGAGCGGGGATGAGACCCAGTACTTC. Translating gives CASKGSGDETQYF.

The V call is TRBV25-1, the J call TRBJ2-1, with a possible D match to TRBD2 (6 bases). Deletions cut 6 bases from V and 8 bases from J, with 14 bases between. In germline, CDR1 is MGHDK, CDR2 SYGVNS. This CDR3 is built from 13 residues. The CDR3 here is CASSRDSGDEQFF. CDR3 coding DNA: TGTGCCAGCAGCCGGGACTCTGGGGATGAGCAGTTCTTC.